Presented here are 20 T cell receptor beta chains from one specimen sequenced in a study of T-cell reconstitution after alpha-beta-depleted transplantation in children. Unique molecular identifiers were incorporated when the TCRbeta library was constructed. TCRdb recomputed calls from the PCR reads with MiXCR, one row per CDR3 protein. Seen here are more than 450,000 distinct CDR3 sequences, approximately 20% observed once, and the top ten hold more than 2.5%. This material consisted of PBMCs from the stem cell graft donor, taken from the stem cell graft. Receptors were obtained from a human donor who donated a stem cell graft to a child with acute lymphoblastic leukemia.

This clonotype was recorded a few times. The V call is TRBV5-1, the J call TRBJ2-3; D possibly matches TRBD1 or TRBD2 (5 bases each). Per germline, CDR1 SGHRS and CDR2 YFSETQ. The CDR3 covers 13 residues. CDR3 region: CAVRGAFPDTQYF. In DNA, the CDR3 is TGCGCAGTCAGAGGGGCCTTTCCAGATACGCAGTATTTT.

This clonotype has just a few counts. The chain has TRBV18 and TRBJ2-1, with TRBD1 identical over 9 bases. The germline gives CDR1 KGHSH, CDR2 LQKENI. The CDR3 runs 15 residues. V lost 6 bases and J lost 6; bases outside the gene matches: 9. DNA of the CDR3: TGTGCCAGCTCGAACGGACAGGGGCTCGGCAATGAGCAGTTCTTC. Translated: CASSNGQGLGNEQFF.

The chain combines TRBV24-1 with TRBJ1-2, with D tentatively TRBD1 (5 bases). CDR1 and CDR2 from the germline V gene are KGHDR and SFDVKD. The CDR3 runs 13 residues. The germline V and J ends were trimmed by 3 bases and 6 bases, with 10 bases remaining between them. The CDR3 is CATSDDRGHGYTF. The CDR3 DNA follows: TGTGCCACCAGTGATGACAGAGGCCATGGCTACACCTTC.

This clonotype was seen only a few times. The CDR3 is CSARDLSRGQSGYTF. Written as DNA, the CDR3 is TGCAGTGCTAGAGATCTGTCCAGGGGGCAGAGTGGCTACACCTTC. This chain links TRBV20-1 with TRBJ1-2; 8 bases match TRBD1. J gave up 7 bases and V 0 bases, and 10 bases lay outside the gene matches. This CDR3 contains 15 residues. The germline V gene encodes CDR1 DFQATT and CDR2 SNEGSKA (reference sequence).

This clonotype has only a few counts. The gene calls are TRBV4-2 and TRBJ2-3; 13 bases map to TRBD2. J gave up 4 bases and V 5 bases, and 15 bases lay outside the gene matches. Germline lookup yields CDR1 LGHNA and CDR2 YNFKEQ. The CDR3 is 19 residues long. CDR3 nucleotides: TGTGCCAGCAGCAGGGGACTAGCGGGGATGTCCCCCCACGCAGATACGCAGTATTTT. Translation: CASSRGLAGMSPHADTQYF.

V and J are TRBV5-6 and TRBJ2-7, with 9 bases lining up with TRBD2. CDR3 length: 19 amino acids. The V and J ends lost 3 bases and 2 bases, in that order; junction bases with no gene match: 18. CDR1 is SGHDT and CDR2 is YYEEEE in the germline V gene. This CDR3 reads CASSSSHLGLASATYEQYF. In DNA, the CDR3 is TGTGCCAGCAGCTCTTCCCATCTGGGACTAGCATCGGCTACCTACGAGCAGTACTTC.

This clonotype has more than one count but fewer than ten. DNA for the CDR3: TGTGCCAGCAGTTACGGGACAGGGAGGACCCAGCATTTT. Translation: CASSYGTGRTQHF. This sequence joins TRBV6-2 or TRBV6-3 and TRBJ1-5; TRBD1 matches at 9 bases. Losses at the gene ends were 2 bases for V and 11 bases for J; bases not matched to a gene: 4. Germline V CDR1 and CDR2: MNHEY, SVGEGT. The CDR3 is 13 residues long.

This clonotype has only a few counts. The chain is built from TRBV7-8 and TRBJ2-3; TRBD2 matches 14 bases. The CDR3 is 16 amino acids. The V gene's germline CDR1 is SGHVS and CDR2 FQNEAQ. Losses at the gene ends were 5 bases for V and 4 bases for J; bases not matched to a gene: 5. The CDR3 nucleotides are TGTGCCAGCAGCCCCGGGACTAGCGGGAGCCCAGATACGCAGTATTTT. Residues: CASSPGTSGSPDTQYF.

This clonotype was detected only a few times. The rearrangement joins TRBV6-1 to TRBJ1-1; unclear D gene. CDR1 and CDR2 from the germline V gene are MNHNS and SASEGT. The V gene lost 4 bases and the J gene lost 2 bases, with 5 bases spanning the gap. The CDR3 runs 12 residues. The CDR3 coding sequence is TGTGCCAGCAGTGCCCGAAACACTGAAGCTTTCTTT. Translating gives CASSARNTEAFF.

This clonotype showed up just a few times. This chain joins TRBV18 and TRBJ2-1, with 9 positions matching TRBD1. The junction had 9 bases not matched to a gene; V was cut back by 5 bases and J by 7 bases. Germline CDR1 KGHSH, CDR2 LQKENI. The CDR3 sequence is 15 residues long. The CDR3 DNA is TGTGCCAGCTCATCACTCCGGGACAGGGAAAATGAGCAGTTCTTC. Its protein product is CASSSLRDRENEQFF.

The rearrangement joins TRBV7-8 to TRBJ2-7, with 8 bases aligning to TRBD1. The CDR3 runs to 14 residues. In germline, CDR1 is SGHVS, CDR2 FQNEAQ. The V and J ends lost 0 bases and 6 bases, in that order; junction bases with no gene match: 4. The CDR3 sequence is CASSLATGGFEQYF. The CDR3 region has the DNA TGTGCCAGCAGCTTAGCTACAGGGGGGTTCGAGCAGTACTTC.

This chain uses TRBV25-1 with TRBJ2-3; the D gene is possibly TRBD1 (5 bases). CDR1 and CDR2 from the germline V gene are MGHDK and SYGVNS. The CDR3 spans 14 residues. The V and J ends lost 4 bases and 2 bases respectively, with 10 bases between them. Written as DNA, the CDR3 is TGTGCCAGCAGTGCCGGACACCCCACAGATACGCAGTATTTT. It yields the protein CASSAGHPTDTQYF. The entire variable domain, with the rest obtained from reference TRBV25-1 and TRBJ2-3, is as follows: EADIYQTPRYLVIGTGKKITLECSQTMGHDKMYWYQQDPGMELHLIHYSYGVNSTEKGDLSSESTVSRIRTEHFPLTLESARPSHTSQYLCASSAGHPTDTQYFGPGTRLTVL.

This clonotype was counted a few times. This chain uses TRBV27 with TRBJ2-3, with 7 bases fitting TRBD2. V shed 3 bases and J 2 bases; nucleotides not matched to a gene: 5. The CDR3 sequence is 15 residues long. Germline V gene sequence: CDR1 MNHEY, CDR2 SMNVEV (reference sequence). CDR3 sequence reads: CASSFGLAVTDTQYF. The CDR3 bases are TGTGCCAGCAGTTTCGGTCTAGCGGTCACAGATACGCAGTATTTT.

This clonotype has more than one count but fewer than ten. V usage is TRBV18 and J usage is TRBJ1-3; D call uncertain. There are 15 residues in the CDR3. The V end was cut by 0 bases, the J end by 0 bases, with 6 bases between. Germline values: CDR1 KGHSH, CDR2 LQKENI. CDR3 in DNA: TGTGCCAGCTCACCACCAGGGTACTCTGGAAACACCATATATTTT. Translated: CASSPPGYSGNTIYF. Filled out from reference TRBV18 and TRBJ1-3, the complete variable domain reads NAGVMQNPRHLVRRRGQEARLRCSPMKGHSHVYWYRQLPEEGLKFMVYLQKENIIDESGMPKERFSAEFPKEGPSILRIQQVVRGDSAAYFCASSPPGYSGNTIYFGEGSWLTVV.

The rearrangement joins TRBV20-1 to TRBJ2-3; 8 bases align to TRBD2. The CDR3 contains 14 residues. Per germline, CDR1 DFQATT and CDR2 SNEGSKA (reference sequence). Unmatched junction bases numbered 8, after V lost 3 bases and J lost 6 bases. CDR3 loop: CSASVTGGRDTQYF. The CDR3 nucleotides read TGCAGTGCTAGCGTGACGGGAGGGCGGGATACGCAGTATTTT.

This chain joins TRBV14 and TRBJ1-1; the match to TRBD1 covers 8 bases. V lost 8 bases to trimming and J lost 4 bases; unmatched junction nucleotides: 15. Per the germline V gene, CDR1 is SGHDN and CDR2 is FVKESK. This CDR3 spans 16 amino acids. CDR3 coding DNA: TGTGCCAGCGGCCCTTGGACAGGGTTGGGTGCCACTGAAGCTTTCTTT. As protein: CASGPWTGLGATEAFF.

This clonotype was detected many times. The chain employs TRBV9 and TRBJ2-5; TRBD2 matches at 7 bases. The CDR3 extends over 14 amino acids. Germline V CDR1 and CDR2: SGDLS, YYNGEE. With V trimmed by 3 bases and J by 0 bases, 2 bases remained unmatched. The CDR3 region is CASSASGNQETQYF. CDR3 nucleotide sequence: TGTGCCAGCAGCGCTAGCGGAAACCAAGAGACCCAGTACTTC.

The chain carries TRBV27 and TRBJ1-5, with a weak D call TRBD1 (6 bases). The V end lost 3 bases, the J end lost 11 bases, and 14 bases lay between the germline ends. There are 13 residues in the CDR3. Per the germline V gene, CDR1 is MNHEY and CDR2 is SMNVEV (reference sequence). CDR3 nucleotides: TGTGCCAGCAGTTTTGTAGGGGGTCAAGCCCAGCATTTT. This translates into CASSFVGGQAQHF.

In its sample, this clonotype was seen a few times. CDR3 coding DNA: TGCAGTGCTTTAACTAGCGGGGGAGCCTACAATGAGCAGTTCTTC. Its protein product is CSALTSGGAYNEQFF. The chain links TRBV20-1 to TRBJ2-1; 11 nucleotides match TRBD2. V trimming: 5 bases; J trimming: 2 bases; junction bases outside the gene matches: 5. From germline, CDR1 is DFQATT and CDR2 SNEGSKA (reference sequence). The CDR3 spans 15 residues.

This clonotype was seen at least ten times. This chain links TRBV28 with TRBJ2-6; possible D gene TRBD2, 5 bases. V was trimmed by 3 bases and J by 0 bases, leaving 9 bases between them. Per the germline V gene, CDR1 is MDHEN and CDR2 is SYDVKM. This CDR3 has 16 amino acids. In DNA form, the CDR3 reads TGTGCCAGCAGTTTTCGGGATGCCTCTGGGGCCAACGTCCTGACTTTC. This encodes CASSFRDASGANVLTF. Based on the CDR3 plus reference TRBV28 and TRBJ2-6, the full variable domain is DVKVTQSSRYLVKRTGEKVFLECVQDMDHENMFWYRQDPGLGLRLIYFSYDVKMKEKGDIPEGYSVSREKKERFSLILESASTNQTSMYLCASSFRDASGANVLTFGAGSRLTVL.